This T cell receptor (beta chain) comes out of a study of T cell responses to AZD1222 COVID-19 vaccine. Overall study findings and caveats: Rises in breadth and depth of Spike-specific TCRs came after two AZD1222 doses. The sample set comprised mostly white British donors with more females, and clonal diversity was possibly underestimated.

A word on this clone: What it binds is unknown.

This CDR3 has 16 amino acids. The germline gives CDR1 MGHRA, CDR2 YSYEKL. After removal of 4 bases from V and 2 bases from J, the junction contained 10 bases not matched to a gene. Clones were read by immunoSEQ multiplex PCR, and TCRdb kept only the in-frame ones, dropping some. The table includes around 160,000 clones, about 92% detected once. The sequence was collected from an adult who received the AZD1222 COVID-19 vaccine. The source material was peripheral blood, sampled 28 days after the second AZD1222 dose. The V gene is TRBV4-1, the J gene TRBJ2-7; 8 nucleotides match TRBD1. The CDR3 DNA is TGCGCCAGCAGCCGCCAGGGACAGGCAACCGCCTACGAGCAGTACTTC. It specifies CASSRQGQATAYEQYF.